These 25 T cell receptor beta chains were all obtained from the same sample, sequenced in a study of technical replicates of blood from four donors. Only in-frame clones appear in the TCRdb table, and some are missing; sequencing was by immunoSEQ multiplex PCR. The sample yields approximately 89,000 clones, approximately 94% seen once. Sequencing used T cells isolated from PBMCs. These receptor sequences come from a human donor in good health.

This sequence joins TRBV6-1 and TRBJ1-4; D not certain. This CDR3 spans 15 amino acids. Germline CDR1 MNHNS, CDR2 SASEGT. Trimming removed 8 bases from V and 5 bases from J, with 18 bases in between. This CDR3 is CASLRSGQINEKLFF. CDR3 DNA sequence: TGTGCCAGCCTCCGAAGCGGGCAGATCAATGAAAAACTGTTTTTT.

The chain carries TRBV7-2 and TRBJ2-7; the match to TRBD2 covers 7 bases. Per the germline V gene, CDR1 is SGHTA and CDR2 is FQGNSA. With 0 bases clipped from V and 0 bases from J, the junction kept 2 bases outside the gene matches. The CDR3 is made up of 15 amino acids. The DNA of the CDR3 is TGTGCCAGCAGCTTAGCCGGACTAGTCTCCTACGAGCAGTACTTC. Its translation: CASSLAGLVSYEQYF.

The chain recombines TRBV25-1 with TRBJ1-1, with 7 bases matching TRBD1. The CDR3 has 13 amino acids. CDR1 MGHDK and CDR2 SYGVNS come from the germline V gene. V lost 2 bases to trimming and J lost 5 bases; unmatched junction nucleotides: 2. In DNA, the CDR3 is TGTGCCAGCAGTGAACAGGGGGTTACTGAAGCTTTCTTT. Protein sequence: CASSEQGVTEAFF.

The chain joins TRBV2 to TRBJ1-5, with D tentatively TRBD1 (5 bases). V lost 1 base and J lost 7, with 14 bases in between. CDR3 length equals 15 residues. Germline CDR1 is SNHLY and CDR2 is FYNNEI. CDR3: CASSEVQQVGQPQHF. CDR3 sequence (DNA): TGTGCCAGCAGTGAAGTGCAACAGGTTGGGCAGCCCCAGCATTTT. Full variable domain (outside the CDR3, taken from reference TRBV2 and TRBJ1-5): EPEVTQTPSHQVTQMGQEVILRCVPISNHLYFYWYRQILGQKVEFLVSFYNNEISEKSEIFDDQFSVERPDGSNFTLKIRSTKLEDSAMYFCASSEVQQVGQPQHFGDGTRLSIL.

This chain connects TRBV10-1 to TRBJ2-3; D gene ambiguous. Trimming left V 4 bases short and J 1 base short, with 9 bases between. In germline, CDR1 is WNHNN, CDR2 SYGVQD (reference sequence). The CDR3 extends over 14 amino acids. This CDR3 reads CASSGTRGTDTQYF. The CDR3 bases are TGCGCCAGCAGTGGTACTCGCGGCACAGATACGCAGTATTTT.

The rearrangement uses TRBV4-3 and TRBJ2-1; D gene unclear. The CDR3 spans 13 residues. Trimming shortened V by 0 bases and J by 6 bases, and 6 bases separated the two germline ends. Germline CDR1 is LGHNA and CDR2 is YSLEER. In DNA form, the CDR3 reads TGCGCCAGCAGCCAAGATCGCAGCAATGAGCAGTTCTTC. This gives the protein CASSQDRSNEQFF.

The chain recombines TRBV19 with TRBJ2-7, with a possible D match to TRBD1 (6 bases). Germline V gene lookup returns CDR1 LNHDA and CDR2 SQIVND (reference sequence). This CDR3 spans 15 amino acids. Trimming removed 4 bases at V and 5 bases at J, with 18 bases between. The CDR3 DNA is TGTGCCAGTAGTAAAATAATAAGTAGGGGGAACGAGCAGTACTTC. The encoded protein is CASSKIISRGNEQYF.

The chain employs TRBV5-6 and TRBJ2-3; 8 bases are a match to TRBD1. The CDR3 covers 16 residues. CDR1 is SGHDT and CDR2 is YYEEEE in the germline V gene. With 0 bases clipped from V and 9 bases from J, the junction kept 12 bases outside the gene matches. In nucleotides, the CDR3 is TGTGCCAGCAGCTTGGGGGCAGGGGGCGACCTGATAACGCAGTATTTT. Translated: CASSLGAGGDLITQYF.

The V gene is TRBV7-2, the J gene TRBJ2-3; D possibly corresponds to TRBD2 (5 bases). The germline V gene has CDR1 SGHTA and CDR2 FQGNSA. This CDR3 is built from 15 residues. Between the trimmed V and J ends, which lost 6 bases and 4 bases, there was a span of 17 bases. CDR3 in DNA: TGTGCCAGCAGTCTACTTCGATCGAGGGCAGATACGCAGTATTTT. As protein: CASSLLRSRADTQYF.

The chain couples TRBV27 to TRBJ2-7; the D gene is possibly TRBD2 (6 bases). The CDR3 has 14 amino acids. The germline V gene has CDR1 MNHEY and CDR2 SMNVEV (reference sequence). V lost 8 bases to trimming and J lost 0 bases, with 14 bases between them. This CDR3 is CASGSVGSSYEQYF. The CDR3 DNA reads as TGTGCCAGCGGTTCTGTCGGGAGCTCCTACGAGCAGTACTTC.

The chain uses TRBV7-7 and TRBJ2-7; D may be TRBD2 (6 bases). Germline V gene data show CDR1 as SSHAT and CDR2 as FNYEAQ (reference sequence). This CDR3 contains 14 residues. The ends were cut back, 5 bases at V and 3 bases at J, with 14 bases in the middle. This CDR3 is CASSLGLTDYEQYF. The CDR3 region has the DNA TGTGCCAGCAGCCTGGGACTGACTGACTACGAGCAGTACTTC.

The chain combines TRBV6-6 with TRBJ1-4; D ambiguous. Germline V CDR1 and CDR2: MNHNY, SVGAGI (reference sequence). This CDR3 region has 14 residues. V lost 2 bases and J 8 bases, leaving 12 bases between the germline ends. In nucleotides, the CDR3 is TGTGCCAGCAGTTACGACGGCGGTTGGGAAAAACTGTTTTTT. It codes for CASSYDGGWEKLFF.

The chain carries TRBV18 and TRBJ1-2; D remains unclear. CDR1 is KGHSH and CDR2 is LQKENI in the germline V gene. V was trimmed by 2 bases and J by 2 bases, leaving 21 bases between them. CDR3 size: 18 residues. In DNA, the CDR3 is TGTGCCAGCTCACCAGTGGAACGATTGCAGGTCTTCAACTATGGCTACACCTTC. This encodes CASSPVERLQVFNYGYTF.

V and J are TRBV10-1 and TRBJ2-1; the match to TRBD2 covers 9 bases. CDR3 length: 15 residues. Germline V CDR1 and CDR2: WNHNN, SYGVQD (reference sequence). Trimming at V came to 2 bases and at J to 7 bases, leaving 6 bases not matched to a gene. The CDR3 reads CASSEAGGLENEQFF. The CDR3 DNA is TGCGCCAGCAGTGAGGCGGGAGGGTTGGAAAATGAGCAGTTCTTC.

J is TRBJ1-1 and V is TRBV15; a possible D gene is TRBD1 (6 bases). The length of the CDR3 is 15 residues. Trimming took 0 bases from V and 4 from J, leaving 12 bases between them. Germline V gene sequence: CDR1 LNHNV, CDR2 YYDKDF (reference sequence). CDR3 sequence: CATSREGYRVTEAFF. The CDR3 DNA reads TGTGCCACCAGCAGAGAGGGTTACAGGGTCACTGAAGCTTTCTTT.

The V gene is TRBV27, the J gene TRBJ1-5; a weak D match, TRBD1 (6 bases). The CDR3 length is 18 residues. Trimming pared 0 bases from V and 0 bases from J, leaving 15 bases between. The V gene's germline CDR1 is MNHEY and CDR2 SMNVEV (reference sequence). The CDR3 reads CASSLSGTIGRSNQPQHF. Here the CDR3 DNA reads TGTGCCAGCAGTTTATCGGGGACAATAGGACGTAGCAATCAGCCCCAGCATTTT.

The genes are TRBV7-9 and TRBJ1-5; D call uncertain. V lost 8 bases, J lost 7 bases, and 15 bases lay in between. The CDR3 is made up of 13 amino acids. Germline-derived CDR1 and CDR2 are SEHNR and FQNEAQ (reference sequence). CDR3 nucleotide sequence: TGTGCCAGCGCTCGTGGCATTAACCAGCCCCAGCATTTT. This sequence encodes CASARGINQPQHF.

The rearrangement joins TRBV7-6 to TRBJ2-5; a possible D gene is TRBD1 (6 bases). CDR1 and CDR2 (germline): SGHVS, FNYEAQ. CDR3 length equals 15 residues. Trimming shortened V by 0 bases and J by 7 bases, and 15 bases separated the two germline ends. CDR3 nucleotide sequence: TGTGCCAGCAGCTTAGCAAACAGGGTGCCGGCGACCCAGTACTTC. Its translation is CASSLANRVPATQYF.

The chain is built from TRBV10-2 and TRBJ1-5; 9 nucleotides match TRBD1. The CDR3 spans 15 residues. V shed 5 bases and J 0 bases; nucleotides not matched to a gene: 2. Germline CDR1 is WSHSY and CDR2 is SAAADI. This CDR3 is CASSQDRGSNQPQHF. The CDR3 DNA is TGCGCCAGCAGTCAGGACAGGGGTAGCAATCAGCCCCAGCATTTT.

This clone was seen once. This chain connects TRBV10-3 to TRBJ2-7; D possibly corresponds to TRBD2 (5 bases). The CDR3 length is 13 residues. V gave up 4 bases and J gave up 5 bases, with 12 bases separating them. CDR1 ENHRY and CDR2 SYGVKD come from the germline V gene. In DNA, the CDR3 is TGTGCCATCAGTGCAAGAGAGGGTCACGAGCAGTACTTC. Translated, it gives CAISAREGHEQYF.

The V and J genes are TRBV4-1 and TRBJ1-2, with a tentative D call TRBD1 (6 bases). The ends were cut back, 4 bases at V and 5 bases at J, with 20 bases in the middle. CDR1 is MGHRA, CDR2 YSYEKL, per germline. There are 16 residues in the CDR3. CDR3 DNA: TGCGCCAGCAGCCTCCCCAGGGACACCTCTAGGTATGGCTACACCTTC. Translated: CASSLPRDTSRYGYTF.

The chain joins TRBV5-1 to TRBJ2-2, with a weak D call TRBD1 (6 bases). V was cut by 3 bases and J by 3 bases, with 9 bases left in between. Germline V gene data show CDR1 as SGHRS and CDR2 as YFSETQ. CDR3 size: 14 residues. The CDR3 DNA sequence: TGCGCCAGCAGCTACAGGGTGTACACCGGGGAGCTGTTTTTT. The encoded protein is CASSYRVYTGELFF. Variable domain in full (rest from reference TRBV5-1 and TRBJ2-2): KAGVTQTPRYLIKTRGQQVTLSCSPISGHRSVSWYQQTPGQGLQFLFEYFSETQRNKGNFPGRFSGRQFSNSRSEMNVSTLELGDSALYLCASSYRVYTGELFFGEGSRLTVL.

V and J are TRBV6-5 and TRBJ1-4; D perhaps matches TRBD1 (5 bases). The germline CDR1 and CDR2 sequences are MNHEY and SVGAGI. The CDR3 loop spans 14 amino acids. V was pared by 5 bases and J by 1 base, with 8 bases between. This CDR3 reads CASSRTRTNEKLFF. The CDR3 DNA follows: TGTGCCAGCAGTCGGACAAGAACTAATGAAAAACTGTTTTTT.

The V call is TRBV28, the J call TRBJ2-6, with unresolved D. In germline, CDR1 is MDHEN, CDR2 SYDVKM. V was cut by 6 bases and J by 0 bases, with 12 bases left in between. The CDR3 is 16 residues long. CDR3 in DNA: TGTGCCAGCAGCCCTCACCGGAGCTCTGGGGCCAACGTCCTGACTTTC. This codes for CASSPHRSSGANVLTF.

The chain uses TRBV19 and TRBJ2-5; D remains ambiguous. The CDR3 runs to 13 residues. With 2 bases removed from V and 3 bases from J, the gap between germline ends came to 7 bases. In germline, CDR1 is LNHDA, CDR2 SQIVND (reference sequence). This CDR3 is CASSISTEETQYF. The CDR3 nucleotides are TGTGCCAGTAGTATAAGTACGGAAGAGACCCAGTACTTC.